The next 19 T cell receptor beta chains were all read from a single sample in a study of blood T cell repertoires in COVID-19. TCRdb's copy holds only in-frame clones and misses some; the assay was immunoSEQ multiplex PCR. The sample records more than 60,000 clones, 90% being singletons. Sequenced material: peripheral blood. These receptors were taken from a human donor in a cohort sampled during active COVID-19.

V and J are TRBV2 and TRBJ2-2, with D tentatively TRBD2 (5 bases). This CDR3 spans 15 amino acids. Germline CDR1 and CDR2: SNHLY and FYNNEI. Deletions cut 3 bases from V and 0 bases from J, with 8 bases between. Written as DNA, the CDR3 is TGTGCCAGCAGTGATAGCGTTCCGAACACCGGGGAGCTGTTTTTT. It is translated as CASSDSVPNTGELFF. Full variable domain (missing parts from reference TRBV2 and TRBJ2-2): EPEVTQTPSHQVTQMGQEVILRCVPISNHLYFYWYRQILGQKVEFLVSFYNNEISEKSEIFDDQFSVERPDGSNFTLKIRSTKLEDSAMYFCASSDSVPNTGELFFGEGSRLTVL.

This chain's CDR3 is CATREIPRAKNIQYF. CDR3 coding DNA: TGTGCCACCAGGGAGATTCCAAGAGCCAAAAACATTCAGTACTTC. J is TRBJ2-4 and V is TRBV15; unclear D gene. This CDR3 contains 15 residues. The V end lost 6 bases, the J end lost 0 bases, and 12 bases lay between the germline ends. In germline, CDR1 is LNHNV, CDR2 YYDKDF (reference sequence).

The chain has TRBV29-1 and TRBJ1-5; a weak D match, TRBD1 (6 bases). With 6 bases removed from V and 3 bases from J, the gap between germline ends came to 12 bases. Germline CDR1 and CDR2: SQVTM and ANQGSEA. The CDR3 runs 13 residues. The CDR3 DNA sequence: TGCAGCGTCACGGACAGCTCCAATCAGCCCCAGCATTTT. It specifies CSVTDSSNQPQHF.

The CDR3 spells CAIAGLEFSYNEQFF. The DNA of the CDR3 is TGTGCCATAGCAGGGCTCGAATTCTCCTACAATGAGCAGTTCTTC. V and J are TRBV10-3 and TRBJ2-1, with a tentative D call TRBD1 (5 bases). From germline, CDR1 is ENHRY and CDR2 SYGVKD. Trimming pared 9 bases from V and 0 bases from J, leaving 15 bases between. The CDR3 has 15 amino acids.

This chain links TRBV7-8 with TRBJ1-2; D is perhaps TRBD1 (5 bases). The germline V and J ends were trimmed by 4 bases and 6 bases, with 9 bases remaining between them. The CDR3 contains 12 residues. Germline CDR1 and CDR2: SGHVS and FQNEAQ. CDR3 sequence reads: CASSYPTDGYTF. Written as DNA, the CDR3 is TGTGCCAGCAGCTATCCGACAGATGGCTACACCTTC. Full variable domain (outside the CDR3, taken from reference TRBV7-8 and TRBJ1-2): GAGVSQSPRYKVAKRGQDVALRCDPISGHVSLFWYQQALGQGPEFLTYFQNEAQLDKSGLPSDRFFAERPEGSVSTLKIQRTQQEDSAVYLCASSYPTDGYTFGSGTRLTVV.

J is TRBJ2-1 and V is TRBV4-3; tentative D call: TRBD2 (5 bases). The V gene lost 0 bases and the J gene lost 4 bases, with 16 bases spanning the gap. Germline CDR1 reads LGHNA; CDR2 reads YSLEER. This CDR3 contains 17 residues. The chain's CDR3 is CASSQEPPGSAYNEQFF. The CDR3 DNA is TGCGCCAGCAGCCAAGAACCCCCGGGGTCGGCGTACAATGAGCAGTTCTTC.

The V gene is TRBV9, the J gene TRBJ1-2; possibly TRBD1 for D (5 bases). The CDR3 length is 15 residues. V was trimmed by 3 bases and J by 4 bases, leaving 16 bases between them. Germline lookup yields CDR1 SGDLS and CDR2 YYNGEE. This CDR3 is CASSARTPAFYGYTF. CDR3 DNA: TGTGCCAGCAGCGCCAGGACACCAGCCTTCTATGGCTACACCTTC.

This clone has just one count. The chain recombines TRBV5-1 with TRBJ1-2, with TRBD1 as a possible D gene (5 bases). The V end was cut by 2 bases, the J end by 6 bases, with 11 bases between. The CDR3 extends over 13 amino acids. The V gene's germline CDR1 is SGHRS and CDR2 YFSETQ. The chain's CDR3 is CASSFAAGNGYTF. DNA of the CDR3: TGCGCCAGCAGCTTTGCGGCAGGGAATGGCTACACCTTC.

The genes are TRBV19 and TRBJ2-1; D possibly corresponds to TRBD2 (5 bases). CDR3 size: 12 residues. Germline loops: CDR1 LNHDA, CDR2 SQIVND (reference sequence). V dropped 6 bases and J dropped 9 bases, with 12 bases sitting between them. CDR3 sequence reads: CASSPRAGEQFF. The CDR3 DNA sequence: TGTGCCAGTAGCCCAAGGGCGGGTGAGCAGTTCTTC.

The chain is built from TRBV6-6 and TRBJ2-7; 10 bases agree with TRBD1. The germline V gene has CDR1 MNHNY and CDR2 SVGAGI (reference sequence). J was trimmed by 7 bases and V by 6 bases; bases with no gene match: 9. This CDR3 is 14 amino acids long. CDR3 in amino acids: CASSPGTGVWEQYF. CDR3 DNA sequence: TGTGCCAGCAGCCCCGGGACAGGGGTTTGGGAGCAGTACTTC.

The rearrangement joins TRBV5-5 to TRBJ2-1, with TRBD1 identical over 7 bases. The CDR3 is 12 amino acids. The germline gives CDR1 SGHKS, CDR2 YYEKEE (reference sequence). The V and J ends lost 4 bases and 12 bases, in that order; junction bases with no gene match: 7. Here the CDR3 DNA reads TGTGCCAGCAGCCCTTACAGGGGTACGCAGTTCTTC. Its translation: CASSPYRGTQFF.

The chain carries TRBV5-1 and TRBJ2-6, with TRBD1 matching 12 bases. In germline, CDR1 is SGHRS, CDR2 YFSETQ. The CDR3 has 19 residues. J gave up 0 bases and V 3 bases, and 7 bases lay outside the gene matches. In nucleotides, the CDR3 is TGCGCCAGCAGCTACGGGACAGGGGGCTCCCTCTCTGGGGCCAACGTCCTGACTTTC. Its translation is CASSYGTGGSLSGANVLTF.

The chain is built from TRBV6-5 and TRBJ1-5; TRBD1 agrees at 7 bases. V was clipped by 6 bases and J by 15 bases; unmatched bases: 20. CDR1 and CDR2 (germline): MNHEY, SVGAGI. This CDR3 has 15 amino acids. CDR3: CASSPDRTLHRAVHF. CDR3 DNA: TGTGCCAGCAGCCCGGACAGGACCCTCCACCGGGCTGTGCATTTT.

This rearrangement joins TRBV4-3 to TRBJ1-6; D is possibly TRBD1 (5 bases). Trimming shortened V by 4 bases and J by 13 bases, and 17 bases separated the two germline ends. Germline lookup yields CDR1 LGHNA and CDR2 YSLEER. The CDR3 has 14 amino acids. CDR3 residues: CASSPGGGGAPLHF. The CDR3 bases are TGCGCCAGCAGCCCGGGGGGGGGTGGTGCCCCCCTCCACTTT.

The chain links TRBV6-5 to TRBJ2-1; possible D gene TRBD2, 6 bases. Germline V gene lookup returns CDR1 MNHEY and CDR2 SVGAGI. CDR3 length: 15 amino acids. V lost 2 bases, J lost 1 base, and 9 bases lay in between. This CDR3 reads CASSYGGLSYNEQFF. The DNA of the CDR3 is TGTGCCAGCAGTTACGGGGGACTGTCCTACAATGAGCAGTTCTTC.

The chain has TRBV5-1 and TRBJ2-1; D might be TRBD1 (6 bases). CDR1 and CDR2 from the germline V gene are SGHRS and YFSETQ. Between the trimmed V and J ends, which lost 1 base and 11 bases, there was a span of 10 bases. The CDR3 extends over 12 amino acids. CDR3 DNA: TGCGCCAGCAGCTTGAGGGGGACCCAGCAGTTCTTC. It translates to CASSLRGTQQFF.

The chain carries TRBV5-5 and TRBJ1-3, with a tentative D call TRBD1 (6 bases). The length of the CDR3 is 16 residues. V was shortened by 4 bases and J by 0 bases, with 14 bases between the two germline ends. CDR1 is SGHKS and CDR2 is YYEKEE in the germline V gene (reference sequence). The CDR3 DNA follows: TGTGCCAGCAGCGCCGGACAGAACCCCTCTGGAAACACCATATATTTT. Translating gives CASSAGQNPSGNTIYF. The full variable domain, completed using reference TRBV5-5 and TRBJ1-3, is DAGVTQSPTHLIKTRGQQVTLRCSPISGHKSVSWYQQVLGQGPQFIFQYYEKEERGRGNFPDRFSARQFPNYSSELNVNALLLGDSALYLCASSAGQNPSGNTIYFGEGSWLTVV.

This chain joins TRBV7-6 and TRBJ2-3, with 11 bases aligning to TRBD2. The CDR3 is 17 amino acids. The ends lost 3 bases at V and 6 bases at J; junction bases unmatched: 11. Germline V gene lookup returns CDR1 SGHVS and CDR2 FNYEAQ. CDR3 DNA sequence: TGTGCCAGCAGCTTTACGACTTTAGCGGGGGGGTTCGATACGCAGTATTTT. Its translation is CASSFTTLAGGFDTQYF. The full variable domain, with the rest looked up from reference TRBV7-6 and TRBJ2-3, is GAGVSQSPRYKVTKRGQDVALRCDPISGHVSLYWYRQALGQGPEFLTYFNYEAQQDKSGLPNDRFSAERPEGSISTLTIQRTEQRDSAMYRCASSFTTLAGGFDTQYFGPGTRLTVL.

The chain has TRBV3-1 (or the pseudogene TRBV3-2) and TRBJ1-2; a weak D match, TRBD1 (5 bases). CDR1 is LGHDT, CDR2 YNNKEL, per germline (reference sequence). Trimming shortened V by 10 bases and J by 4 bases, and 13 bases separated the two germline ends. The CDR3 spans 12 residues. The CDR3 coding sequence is TGTGCCACCTCGGGGGGAGGCTATGGCTACACCTTC. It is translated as CATSGGGYGYTF.